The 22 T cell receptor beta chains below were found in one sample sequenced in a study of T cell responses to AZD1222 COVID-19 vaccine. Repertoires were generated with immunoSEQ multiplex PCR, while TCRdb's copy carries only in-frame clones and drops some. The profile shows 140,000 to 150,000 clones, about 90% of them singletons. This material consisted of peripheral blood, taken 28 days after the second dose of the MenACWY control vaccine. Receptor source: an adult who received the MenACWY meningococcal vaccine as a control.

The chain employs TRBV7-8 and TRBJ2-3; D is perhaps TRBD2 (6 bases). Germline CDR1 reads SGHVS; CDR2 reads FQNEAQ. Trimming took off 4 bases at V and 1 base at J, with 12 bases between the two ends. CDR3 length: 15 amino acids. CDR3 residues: CASSYASVRTDTQYF. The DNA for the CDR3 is TGTGCCAGCAGCTATGCTAGCGTCCGCACAGATACGCAGTATTTT. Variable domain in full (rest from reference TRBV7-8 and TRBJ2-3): GAGVSQSPRYKVAKRGQDVALRCDPISGHVSLFWYQQALGQGPEFLTYFQNEAQLDKSGLPSDRFFAERPEGSVSTLKIQRTQQEDSAVYLCASSYASVRTDTQYFGPGTRLTVL.

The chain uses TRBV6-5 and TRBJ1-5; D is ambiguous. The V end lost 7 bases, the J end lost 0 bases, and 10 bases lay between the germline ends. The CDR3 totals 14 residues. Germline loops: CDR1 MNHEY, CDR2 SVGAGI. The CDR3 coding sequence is TGTGCCAGCAATTTGGACCCTAGCAATCAGCCCCAGCATTTT. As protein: CASNLDPSNQPQHF.

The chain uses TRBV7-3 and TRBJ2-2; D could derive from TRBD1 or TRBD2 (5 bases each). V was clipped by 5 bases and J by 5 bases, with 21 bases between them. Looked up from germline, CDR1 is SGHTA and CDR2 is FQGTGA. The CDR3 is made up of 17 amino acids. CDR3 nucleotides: TGTGCCAGCAGCCTGGGCCAACAAGCCTGGGGGACCGGGGAGCTGTTTTTT. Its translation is CASSLGQQAWGTGELFF.

CDR3 nucleotides: TGTGCCAGCAGTAGACAGGGGGGCCTCTACGAGCAGTACTTC. This gives the protein CASSRQGGLYEQYF. V and J are TRBV7-9 and TRBJ2-7; 9 bases are a match to TRBD1. Germline lookup yields CDR1 SEHNR and CDR2 FQNEAQ (reference sequence). CDR3 size: 14 residues. The J segment lost 3 bases and the V segment lost 6 bases, leaving 6 bases of the junction unmatched.

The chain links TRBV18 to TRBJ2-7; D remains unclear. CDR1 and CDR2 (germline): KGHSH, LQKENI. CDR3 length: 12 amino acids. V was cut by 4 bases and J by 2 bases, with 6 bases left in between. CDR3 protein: CASSRQTYEQYF. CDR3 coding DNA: TGTGCCAGCTCACGACAAACCTACGAGCAGTACTTC.

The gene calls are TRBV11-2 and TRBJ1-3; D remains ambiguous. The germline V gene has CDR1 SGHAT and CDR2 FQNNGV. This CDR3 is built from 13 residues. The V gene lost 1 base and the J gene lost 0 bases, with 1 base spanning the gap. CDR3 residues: CASSLASGNTIYF. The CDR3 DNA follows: TGTGCCAGCAGCTTAGCCTCTGGAAACACCATATATTTT.

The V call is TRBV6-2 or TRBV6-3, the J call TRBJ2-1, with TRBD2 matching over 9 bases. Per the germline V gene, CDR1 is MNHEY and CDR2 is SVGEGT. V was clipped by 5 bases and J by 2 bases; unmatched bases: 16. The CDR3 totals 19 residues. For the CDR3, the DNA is TGTGCCAGCAGTCCGGCCAGGGGTCTAGCGGGAACCACCTACAATGAGCAGTTCTTC. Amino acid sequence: CASSPARGLAGTTYNEQFF.

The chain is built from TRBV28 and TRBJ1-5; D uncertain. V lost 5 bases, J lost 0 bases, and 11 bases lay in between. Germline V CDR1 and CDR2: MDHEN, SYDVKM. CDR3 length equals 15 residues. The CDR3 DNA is TGTGCCAGCAGTGTCCCGCAGGCTAGCAATCAGCCCCAGCATTTT. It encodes CASSVPQASNQPQHF.

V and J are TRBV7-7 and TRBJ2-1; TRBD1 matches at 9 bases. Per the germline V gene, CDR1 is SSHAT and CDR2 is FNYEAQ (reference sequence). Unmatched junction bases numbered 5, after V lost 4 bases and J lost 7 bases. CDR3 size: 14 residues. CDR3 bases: TGTGCCAGCAGCTCCGGGACAGGGAATAATGAGCAGTTCTTC. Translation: CASSSGTGNNEQFF.

The DNA for the CDR3 is TGTGCCAGCAGTTCTCATAACAGGCGGAATAATGAAAAACTGTTTTTT. Translating it yields CASSSHNRRNNEKLFF. J is TRBJ1-4 and V is TRBV2; weak D call: TRBD1 (5 bases). The CDR3 has 16 amino acids. The V gene's germline CDR1 is SNHLY and CDR2 FYNNEI. V lost 5 bases and J 4 bases, leaving 17 bases between the germline ends.

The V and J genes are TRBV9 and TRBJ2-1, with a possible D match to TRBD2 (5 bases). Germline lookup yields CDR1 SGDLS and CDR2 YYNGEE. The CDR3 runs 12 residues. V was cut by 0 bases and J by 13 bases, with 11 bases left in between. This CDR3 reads CASSVDGSPQFF. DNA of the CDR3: TGTGCCAGCAGCGTAGATGGGAGTCCCCAGTTCTTC.

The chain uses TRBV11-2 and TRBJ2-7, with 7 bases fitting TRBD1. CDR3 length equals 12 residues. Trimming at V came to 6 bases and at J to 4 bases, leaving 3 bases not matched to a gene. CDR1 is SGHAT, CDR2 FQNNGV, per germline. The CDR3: CASSLQGYEQYF. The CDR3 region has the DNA TGTGCCAGCAGTCTACAGGGGTACGAGCAGTACTTC.

CDR3 coding DNA: TGTGCCACCAGCAGAGTTGGGGCAGGGGCGGCCTACGAGCAGTACTTC. Encoded protein: CATSRVGAGAAYEQYF. This chain uses TRBV15 with TRBJ2-7; the D gene is possibly TRBD1 (6 bases). This CDR3 has 16 residues. V lost 1 base and J lost 2, with 15 bases in between. Per the germline V gene, CDR1 is LNHNV and CDR2 is YYDKDF (reference sequence).

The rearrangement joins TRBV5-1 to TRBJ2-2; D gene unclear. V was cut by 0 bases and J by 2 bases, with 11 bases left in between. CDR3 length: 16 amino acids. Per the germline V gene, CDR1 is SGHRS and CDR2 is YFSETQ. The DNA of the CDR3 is TGCGCCAGCAGCTTGGTAGCAGGTAGCAACACCGGGGAGCTGTTTTTT. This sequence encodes CASSLVAGSNTGELFF.

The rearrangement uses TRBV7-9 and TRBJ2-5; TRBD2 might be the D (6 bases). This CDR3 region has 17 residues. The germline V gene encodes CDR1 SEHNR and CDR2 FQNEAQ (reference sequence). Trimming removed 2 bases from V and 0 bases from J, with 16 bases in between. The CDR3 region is CASSLTGEFAYQETQYF. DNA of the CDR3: TGTGCCAGCAGCTTAACGGGAGAGTTCGCGTACCAAGAGACCCAGTACTTC.

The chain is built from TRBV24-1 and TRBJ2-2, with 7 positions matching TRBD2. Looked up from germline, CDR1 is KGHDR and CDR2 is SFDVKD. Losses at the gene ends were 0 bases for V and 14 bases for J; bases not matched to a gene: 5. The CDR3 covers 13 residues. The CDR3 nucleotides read TGTGCCACCAGTGATTTGCTTTCGGGGGGTCTGTTTTTT. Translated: CATSDLLSGGLFF.

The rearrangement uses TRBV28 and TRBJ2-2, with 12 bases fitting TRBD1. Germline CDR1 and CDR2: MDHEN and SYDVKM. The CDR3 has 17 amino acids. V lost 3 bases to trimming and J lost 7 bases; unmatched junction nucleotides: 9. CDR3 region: CASSFAGTGGAFGELFF. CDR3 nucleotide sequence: TGTGCCAGCAGTTTCGCCGGGACAGGGGGCGCTTTCGGGGAGCTGTTTTTT.

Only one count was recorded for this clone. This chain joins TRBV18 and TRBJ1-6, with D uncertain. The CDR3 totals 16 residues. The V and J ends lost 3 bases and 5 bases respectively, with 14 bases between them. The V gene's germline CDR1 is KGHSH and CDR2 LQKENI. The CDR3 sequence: CASSPTVATNNSPLHF. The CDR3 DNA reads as TGTGCCAGCTCACCTACCGTAGCCACGAATAATTCACCCCTCCACTTT.

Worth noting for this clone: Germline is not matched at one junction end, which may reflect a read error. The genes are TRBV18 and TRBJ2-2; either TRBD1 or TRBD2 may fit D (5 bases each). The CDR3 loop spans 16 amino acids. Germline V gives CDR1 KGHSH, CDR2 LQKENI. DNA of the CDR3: TGTGCCAGCTCCCCACTCCCGGGGCCTGGCACCGGGGAGCTGTTTTTT. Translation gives CASSPLPGPGTGELFF. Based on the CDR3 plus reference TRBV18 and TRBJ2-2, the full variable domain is NAGVMQNPRHLVRRRGQEARLRCSPMKGHSHVYWYRQLPEEGLKFMVYLQKENIIDESGMPKERFSAEFPKEGPSILRIQQVVRGDSAAYFCASSPLPGPGTGELFFGEGSRLTVL.

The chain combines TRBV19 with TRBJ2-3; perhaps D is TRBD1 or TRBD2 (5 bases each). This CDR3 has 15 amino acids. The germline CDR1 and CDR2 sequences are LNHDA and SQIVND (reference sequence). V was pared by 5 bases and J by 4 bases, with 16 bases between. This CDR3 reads CASSPPGPRADTQYF. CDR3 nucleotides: TGTGCCAGTAGTCCACCGGGACCTAGGGCAGATACGCAGTATTTT.

CDR3 sequence (DNA): TGTGCCAGCACCGTAGGGTATAGCGGGGGGGATGAGCAGTTCTTC. Encoded protein: CASTVGYSGGDEQFF. This rearrangement joins TRBV6-5 to TRBJ2-1, with 11 bases matching TRBD2. Per germline, CDR1 MNHEY and CDR2 SVGAGI. The CDR3 extends over 15 amino acids. V was pared by 7 bases and J by 8 bases, with 10 bases of the junction left unmatched.

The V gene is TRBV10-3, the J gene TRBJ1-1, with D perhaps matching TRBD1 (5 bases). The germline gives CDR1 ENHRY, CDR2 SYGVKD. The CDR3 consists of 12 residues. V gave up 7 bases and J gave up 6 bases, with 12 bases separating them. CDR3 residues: CAIIRGLAEAFF. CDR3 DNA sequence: TGTGCCATCATTAGGGGCCTGGCTGAAGCTTTCTTT.